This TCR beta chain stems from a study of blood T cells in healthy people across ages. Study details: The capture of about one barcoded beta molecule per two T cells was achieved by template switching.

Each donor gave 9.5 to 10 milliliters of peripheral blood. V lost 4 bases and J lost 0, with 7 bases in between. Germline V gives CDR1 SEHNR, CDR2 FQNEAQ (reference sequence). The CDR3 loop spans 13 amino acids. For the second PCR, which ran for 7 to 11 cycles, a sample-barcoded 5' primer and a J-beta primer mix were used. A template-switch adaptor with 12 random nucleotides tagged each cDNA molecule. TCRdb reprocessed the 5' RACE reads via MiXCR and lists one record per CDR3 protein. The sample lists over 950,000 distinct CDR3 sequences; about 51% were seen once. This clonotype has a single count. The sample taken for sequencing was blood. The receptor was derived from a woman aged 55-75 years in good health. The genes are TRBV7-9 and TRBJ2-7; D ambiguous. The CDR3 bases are TGTGCCAGCAGCTGTGTTGGCTCCTACGAGCAGTACTTC. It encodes CASSCVGSYEQYF.